One and the same sample provided the 9 T cell receptor beta chains below, sequenced in a study of graft-versus-host responses after intestinal transplantation. Generated by immunoSEQ multiplex PCR, the TCRdb table keeps only in-frame clones and is missing some. The data show around 100,000 clones, over 85% seen once. For these receptors, no antigen is known. Material: unstimulated CD8+ T cells sorted from spleen or lymph node cells, obtained before intestinal transplant. Receptor source: a human donor who received an intestinal transplant.

The chain has TRBV11-2 and TRBJ1-6; 9 nucleotides match TRBD1. This CDR3 contains 15 residues. CDR1 is SGHAT, CDR2 FQNNGV, per germline. J gave up 4 bases and V 6 bases, and 4 bases lay outside the gene matches. CDR3 loop: CASRGTGNYNSPLHF. Here the CDR3 DNA reads TGTGCCAGCAGGGGGACAGGGAATTATAATTCACCCCTCCACTTT.

The gene calls are TRBV4-1 and TRBJ1-1; maybe TRBD1 (5 bases). The CDR3 spans 16 residues. CDR1 and CDR2 from the germline V gene are MGHRA and YSYEKL. Trimming shortened V by 4 bases and J by 1 base, and 16 bases separated the two germline ends. As DNA, the CDR3 is TGCGCCAGCAGCCGAACTTCCCGGGACCCGAACACTGAAGCTTTCTTT. Translating gives CASSRTSRDPNTEAFF.

As DNA, the CDR3 is TGTGCCAGCAGCGTAGACGGGGGAAACACCGGGGAGCTGTTTTTT. This sequence encodes CASSVDGGNTGELFF. The chain combines TRBV9 with TRBJ2-2, with D possibly being TRBD2 (6 bases). CDR1 and CDR2 (germline): SGDLS, YYNGEE. CDR3 length equals 15 residues. Trimming removed 0 bases at V and 2 bases at J, with 8 bases between.

This clone has a handful of counts. This chain joins TRBV7-9 and TRBJ1-2, with 8 positions matching TRBD1. V was pared by 5 bases and J by 3 bases, with 8 bases of the junction left unmatched. CDR1 is SEHNR, CDR2 FQNEAQ, per germline (reference sequence). This CDR3 region has 15 residues. CDR3 amino acids: CASSDLYRGDYGYTF. Written as DNA, the CDR3 is TGTGCCAGCAGCGACTTGTACAGGGGGGACTATGGCTACACCTTC.

V usage is TRBV18 and J usage is TRBJ2-3, with D possibly called TRBD1 or TRBD2 (6 bases each). The germline V and J ends were trimmed by 6 bases and 4 bases, with 14 bases remaining between them. This CDR3 region has 14 residues. CDR1 is KGHSH, CDR2 LQKENI, per germline. The CDR3 is CASSPGGYPDTQYF. The CDR3 DNA sequence: TGTGCCAGCTCGCCCGGGGGCTATCCAGATACGCAGTATTTT.

The V and J genes are TRBV6-1 and TRBJ1-4; 8 bases are shared with TRBD1. Germline V CDR1 and CDR2: MNHNS, SASEGT. There are 15 residues in the CDR3. The V segment lost 3 bases and the J segment 1 base; nucleotides outside the gene matches: 1. CDR3 amino acids: CASSDDRGTNEKLFF. CDR3 coding DNA: TGTGCCAGCAGTGATGACAGGGGAACTAATGAAAAACTGTTTTTT.

The chain uses TRBV11-2 and TRBJ2-1, with unresolved D. Germline V gene lookup returns CDR1 SGHAT and CDR2 FQNNGV. The CDR3 loop spans 17 amino acids. V lost 2 bases, J lost 0 bases, and 14 bases lay in between. The DNA of the CDR3 is TGTGCCAGCAGCTTACGCGCCGTTCGGGTCTCCTACAATGAGCAGTTCTTC. Its translation is CASSLRAVRVSYNEQFF.

The chain uses TRBV29-1 and TRBJ1-2; D unclear. Trimming removed 5 bases from V and 5 bases from J, with 12 bases in between. Looked up from germline, CDR1 is SQVTM and CDR2 is ANQGSEA. The CDR3 covers 12 residues. CDR3 DNA: TGCAGCGTTTTAACTGATGTATATGGCTACACCTTC. Its protein product is CSVLTDVYGYTF.

J is TRBJ1-1 and V is TRBV10-2; D perhaps matches TRBD1 (5 bases). Germline V gene data show CDR1 as WSHSY and CDR2 as SAAADI. CDR3 length: 13 residues. The germline V and J ends were trimmed by 8 bases and 1 base, with 11 bases remaining between them. The CDR3 sequence: CASGGGKNTEAFF. The CDR3 DNA is TGCGCCAGCGGTGGGGGGAAGAACACTGAAGCTTTCTTT.